Below are 23 T cell receptor beta chains sequenced from a single sample in a study of cytomegalovirus exposure and HLA in healthy donors. Vbeta (60) and Jbeta (13) primers were used in the PCR. Only in-frame clones appear in the TCRdb table, and some are missing; sequencing was by immunoSEQ multiplex PCR. The table records about 89,000 clones, roughly three quarters of them present only once. The sample comprised PBMCs. The receptors stem from a man younger than 45 in good health and CMV-seronegative.

The V call is TRBV7-9, the J call TRBJ2-3, with D tentatively TRBD1 (6 bases). The V end lost 5 bases, the J end lost 2 bases, and 11 bases lay between the germline ends. Per the germline V gene, CDR1 is SEHNR and CDR2 is FQNEAQ (reference sequence). This CDR3 has 14 amino acids. The CDR3 region has the DNA TGTGCCAGCAGCGCGGACAGTTCCACAGATACGCAGTATTTT. As protein: CASSADSSTDTQYF.

CDR3 amino acids: CASSVDRGFHEQFF. CDR3 sequence (DNA): TGTGCCAGCAGCGTGGACAGGGGGTTCCATGAGCAGTTCTTC. The rearrangement links TRBV7-9 to TRBJ2-1, with 10 bases matching TRBD1. The CDR3 length is 14 residues. Germline V gene sequence: CDR1 SEHNR, CDR2 FQNEAQ (reference sequence). With V trimmed by 5 bases and J by 8 bases, 6 bases remained unmatched.

This clone was found a few times. The CDR3 DNA follows: TGTGCCAGCAGCTTTACAGGGGTCTCACCCCTCCACTTT. It translates to CASSFTGVSPLHF. The J gene is TRBJ1-6, the V gene TRBV5-4; the match to TRBD1 covers 7 bases. V lost 2 bases to trimming and J lost 10 bases; unmatched junction nucleotides: 3. The length of the CDR3 is 13 residues. Germline CDR1 and CDR2: SGHNT and YYREEE (reference sequence). The full variable domain, in which reference TRBV5-4 and TRBJ1-6 provide the parts outside the CDR3, is ETGVTQSPTHLIKTRGQQVTLRCSSQSGHNTVSWYQQALGQGPQFIFQYYREEENGRGNFPPRFSGLQFPNYSSELNVNALELDDSALYLCASSFTGVSPLHFGNGTRLTVT.

The V gene is TRBV5-5, the J gene TRBJ2-3, with D possibly TRBD2 on 6 matching bases. V dropped 3 bases and J dropped 1 base, with 27 bases sitting between them. CDR3 length: 20 amino acids. CDR1 is SGHKS and CDR2 is YYEKEE in the germline V gene (reference sequence). CDR3 DNA sequence: TGTGCCAGCAGCTCTACATCAACCTTCTGGGGGGAGACCGGCACAGATACGCAGTATTTT. Its translation is CASSSTSTFWGETGTDTQYF.

This chain joins TRBV6-5 and TRBJ1-1; TRBD1 might be the D (6 bases). CDR3 length equals 15 residues. Looked up from germline, CDR1 is MNHEY and CDR2 is SVGAGI. Trimming removed 5 bases from V and 0 bases from J, with 13 bases in between. Here the CDR3 reads CASSNHGQLNTEAFF. The CDR3 DNA sequence: TGTGCCAGCAGTAATCACGGACAGTTGAACACTGAAGCTTTCTTT.

This chain uses TRBV7-8 with TRBJ2-3; TRBD1 matches 9 bases. The CDR3 length is 17 residues. V shed 0 bases and J 1 base; nucleotides not matched to a gene: 5. Germline loops: CDR1 SGHVS, CDR2 FQNEAQ. The CDR3 spells CASSLAGNRGRTDTQYF. For the CDR3, the DNA is TGTGCCAGCAGCTTAGCTGGGAACAGGGGGCGCACAGATACGCAGTATTTT. Drawing the rest from reference TRBV7-8 and TRBJ2-3, the complete variable domain is GAGVSQSPRYKVAKRGQDVALRCDPISGHVSLFWYQQALGQGPEFLTYFQNEAQLDKSGLPSDRFFAERPEGSVSTLKIQRTQQEDSAVYLCASSLAGNRGRTDTQYFGPGTRLTVL.

The chain couples TRBV10-3 to TRBJ2-1; D is perhaps TRBD1 (6 bases). V lost 6 bases, J lost 8 bases, and 11 bases lay in between. This CDR3 spans 12 amino acids. CDR1 is ENHRY, CDR2 SYGVKD, per germline. This CDR3 is CAIRADSDEQFF. CDR3 nucleotide sequence: TGTGCCATCAGAGCGGACAGCGATGAGCAGTTCTTC.

The J gene is TRBJ2-1, the V gene TRBV18; 9 bases agree with TRBD2. The CDR3 has 17 residues. Unmatched junction bases numbered 15, after V lost 6 bases and J lost 6 bases. CDR1 and CDR2 (germline): KGHSH, LQKENI. The CDR3 bases are TGTGCCAGCTCGCCTCGTCTTAGCGGGAGCTACGTCAATGAGCAGTTCTTC. Protein product: CASSPRLSGSYVNEQFF.

V gene TRBV6-4 combines with J gene TRBJ2-3; 11 bases are a match to TRBD2. From germline, CDR1 is MRHNA and CDR2 SNTAGT. CDR3 size: 15 residues. Unmatched junction bases numbered 4, after V lost 4 bases and J lost 4 bases. CDR3 amino acids: CASSVELAGADTQYF. The CDR3 coding sequence is TGTGCCAGCAGTGTAGAACTAGCGGGAGCAGATACGCAGTATTTT.

The chain is built from TRBV2 and TRBJ1-2, with TRBD1 matching over 8 bases. Germline V gives CDR1 SNHLY, CDR2 FYNNEI. This CDR3 spans 14 amino acids. Trimming took 4 bases from V and 4 from J; bases not matched to a gene: 5. CDR3 in amino acids: CASSAGQDVYGYTF. CDR3 coding DNA: TGTGCCAGCAGTGCGGGACAGGACGTCTATGGCTACACCTTC.

This clone was detected only a few times. The chain links TRBV7-8 to TRBJ1-2, with 9 bases identical to TRBD1. V shed 2 bases, J shed 6 bases, and the junction held 7 bases outside the gene matches. The CDR3 is made up of 15 amino acids. From germline, CDR1 is SGHVS and CDR2 FQNEAQ. The CDR3 DNA is TGTGCCAGCAGCTTACTGGAGGACAGGGGCCATGGCTACACCTTC. It specifies CASSLLEDRGHGYTF. Full variable domain (missing parts from reference TRBV7-8 and TRBJ1-2): GAGVSQSPRYKVAKRGQDVALRCDPISGHVSLFWYQQALGQGPEFLTYFQNEAQLDKSGLPSDRFFAERPEGSVSTLKIQRTQQEDSAVYLCASSLLEDRGHGYTFGSGTRLTVV.

J is TRBJ1-4 and V is TRBV5-1, with D uncertain. In germline, CDR1 is SGHRS, CDR2 YFSETQ. V was shortened by 0 bases and J by 8 bases, with 8 bases between the two germline ends. The CDR3 is made up of 13 amino acids. The CDR3 coding sequence is TGCGCCAGCAGCTTGGACGGAGACGAAAAACTGTTTTTT. Amino acid sequence: CASSLDGDEKLFF.

This rearrangement joins TRBV10-1 to TRBJ2-7; possible D gene TRBD1, 6 bases. CDR3 length: 14 amino acids. Trimming stripped 2 bases from V and 4 bases from J, with 12 bases between. Germline V CDR1 and CDR2: WNHNN, SYGVQD (reference sequence). CDR3 in amino acids: CASSERTDLYEQYF. CDR3 sequence (DNA): TGCGCCAGCAGTGAGAGGACAGACCTTTACGAGCAGTACTTC.

This clone was observed once. The chain combines TRBV10-3 with TRBJ2-4, with 11 bases lining up with TRBD1. This CDR3 comprises 14 residues. CDR1 and CDR2 from the germline V gene are ENHRY and SYGVKD. V lost 5 bases, J lost 6 bases, and 3 bases stayed unmatched. Here the CDR3 reads CAISKGTGGNIQYF. In DNA, the CDR3 is TGTGCCATCAGTAAGGGGACAGGGGGAAACATTCAGTACTTC.

This clone came up once. The V and J genes are TRBV18 and TRBJ2-1; tentatively, D is TRBD2 (6 bases). The CDR3 runs to 17 residues. Trimming removed 0 bases from V and 7 bases from J, with 19 bases in between. The germline CDR1 and CDR2 sequences are KGHSH and LQKENI. The DNA of the CDR3 is TGTGCCAGCTCACCACCGTTTAGTCGGGAGTTTGGAAATGAGCAGTTCTTC. As protein: CASSPPFSREFGNEQFF.

The chain links TRBV7-2 to TRBJ2-1; tentative D call: TRBD2 (6 bases). Germline CDR1 is SGHTA and CDR2 is FQGNSA. Trimming shortened V by 5 bases and J by 0 bases, and 11 bases separated the two germline ends. This CDR3 comprises 15 residues. CDR3 sequence reads: CASSAGFASYNEQFF. CDR3 DNA: TGTGCCAGCAGCGCGGGGTTTGCCTCCTACAATGAGCAGTTCTTC. The complete variable domain, with remaining parts taken from reference TRBV7-2 and TRBJ2-1, reads GAGVSQSPSNKVTEKGKDVELRCDPISGHTALYWYRQSLGQGLEFLIYFQGNSAPDKSGLPSDRFSAERTGGSVSTLTIQRTQQEDSAVYLCASSAGFASYNEQFFGPGTRLTVL.

The V call is TRBV14, the J call TRBJ1-1, with D perhaps TRBD1 (6 bases). The CDR3 covers 14 residues. CDR1 SGHDN and CDR2 FVKESK come from the germline V gene. Trimming shortened V by 3 bases and J by 4 bases, and 12 bases separated the two germline ends. The CDR3 loop is CASSQVTGATEAFF. CDR3 nucleotide sequence: TGTGCCAGCAGCCAGGTGACAGGCGCCACTGAAGCTTTCTTT.

The rearrangement links TRBV11-2 to TRBJ2-7; perhaps TRBD2 as D (5 bases). CDR3 length equals 15 residues. Trimming took off 0 bases at V and 3 bases at J, with 12 bases between the two ends. Germline CDR1 and CDR2: SGHAT and FQNNGV. The CDR3 nucleotides are TGTGCCAGCAGCTTAGATTATATAGACTACTACGAGCAGTACTTC. Translating it yields CASSLDYIDYYEQYF.

The chain combines TRBV28 with TRBJ2-7; 11 bases line up with TRBD2. Germline V CDR1 and CDR2: MDHEN, SYDVKM. The CDR3 length is 15 residues. V was clipped by 5 bases and J by 3 bases; unmatched bases: 6. The CDR3 DNA reads TGTGCCAGCAGTCCCGGGACTAGCGGAATCTACGAGCAGTACTTC. Translation: CASSPGTSGIYEQYF.

The chain links TRBV5-6 to TRBJ2-2, with D possibly TRBD2 on 7 matching bases. Germline V CDR1 and CDR2: SGHDT, YYEEEE. The CDR3 sequence is 16 residues long. Between the trimmed V and J ends, which lost 5 bases and 5 bases, there was a span of 19 bases. The CDR3 DNA reads as TGTGCCAGCAGGAAAGGGGGGGGGAAGGGGACCGGGGAGCTGTTTTTT. Translation: CASRKGGGKGTGELFF.

The chain combines TRBV7-2 with TRBJ2-1, with D possibly TRBD1 on 6 matching bases. CDR3 length: 16 residues. Germline V CDR1 and CDR2: SGHTA, FQGNSA. Trimming pared 4 bases from V and 3 bases from J, leaving 16 bases between. The CDR3: CASSYRQEIYYNEQFF. CDR3 in DNA: TGTGCCAGCAGCTACCGACAGGAGATATACTACAATGAGCAGTTCTTC.

The V and J genes are TRBV5-8 and TRBJ2-7; 8 bases fit TRBD2. Looked up from germline, CDR1 is SGHTS and CDR2 is YDEGEE. Trimming took 2 bases from V and 6 from J; bases not matched to a gene: 16. This CDR3 region has 17 residues. The CDR3 is CASSFHSGIGFTSEQYF. CDR3 DNA sequence: TGTGCCAGCAGCTTCCATAGCGGGATCGGCTTCACATCCGAGCAGTACTTC. The full variable domain, rest sourced from reference TRBV5-8 and TRBJ2-7, is EAGVTQSPTHLIKTRGQQATLRCSPISGHTSVYWYQQALGLGLQFLLWYDEGEERNRGNFPPRFSGRQFPNYSSELNVNALELEDSALYLCASSFHSGIGFTSEQYFGPGTRLTVT.

This chain uses TRBV18 with TRBJ1-1; unclear D gene. Trimming removed 2 bases from V and 1 base from J, with 5 bases in between. Germline V gives CDR1 KGHSH, CDR2 LQKENI. CDR3 length equals 13 residues. CDR3 loop: CASSPSENTEAFF. In nucleotides, the CDR3 is TGTGCCAGCTCACCAAGCGAGAACACTGAAGCTTTCTTT.